This T cell receptor beta chain derives from a study of cytomegalovirus exposure and HLA in healthy donors. Across the study: HLA-typed donors were the source of around 87 million unique TCRs, which an early data release held. Points from the study as a whole: Segments of the TCR beta V type were, in most cases, productive about 90% or about 30% of the time in an earlier analysis.

V was trimmed by 1 base and J by 4 bases, leaving 8 bases between them. There are 14 residues in the CDR3. Germline assignment: CDR1 SEHNR and CDR2 FQNEAQ (reference sequence). The study ran its PCR with 60 Vbeta and 13 Jbeta primers. Sequencing was performed with immunoSEQ multiplex PCR; in TCRdb, only in-frame clones are kept and a portion is missing. Its clone listing holds approximately 210,000 clones. About this clone itself: What it binds is not known.

The sequence derives from a woman in her twenties or thirties in good health and CMV-seropositive. The material sequenced was PBMCs. This chain connects TRBV7-9 to TRBJ1-5; unclear D gene. The CDR3 DNA reads as TGTGCCAGCAGCTTAGGGGCCGTAAATCAGCCCCAGCATTTT. Its protein is CASSLGAVNQPQHF.